This is a list of T cell receptor beta chains from one sample in a study of CD8+ T cells in alopecia areata. The method was immunoSEQ multiplex PCR; TCRdb's version includes in-frame clones alone and lacks a portion of them. The sample has roughly 97,000 clones; less than 50% are singletons. Sequenced material: CD4+ T cells sorted from blood. These TCRs come from a human donor with alopecia areata. Each CDR3 is given with its conserved first and last residue.

V gene	J gene	CDR3 protein
TRBV6-1	TRBJ2-5	CASSEASGSWETQYF
TRBV4-2	TRBJ1-2	CASSRGGGGINYGYTF
TRBV9	TRBJ2-7	CASSVGASGRSFNYEQYF
TRBV2	TRBJ1-1	CASKSAEVAEAFF
TRBV4-1	TRBJ1-2	CASSHHKTRTVPNYGYTF
TRBV6-6	TRBJ1-2	CASRPIRDDFRGYTF
TRBV5-4	TRBJ2-5	CASSLNRHSGETQYF
TRBV7-2	TRBJ2-7	CASSEKARGLGEQYF
TRBV30	TRBJ2-5	CAWSFDGGPGWTQYF
TRBV29-1	TRBJ2-6	CSVGPFSGANVLTF
TRBV27	TRBJ2-6	CASSLRSGANVLTF
TRBV15	TRBJ2-1	CATSRGVSNVQFF
TRBV29-1	TRBJ2-1	CSTKPYYSAYNEQFF
TRBV27	TRBJ2-7	CASSAHRGLGEQYF
TRBV4-3	TRBJ2-3	CASSQAGVSVTDTQYF
TRBV28	TRBJ2-2	CASSPRITGELFF
TRBV2	TRBJ2-2	CASKPEPSHTGELFF
TRBV5-1	TRBJ2-6	CASSLAAGGSGANVLTF
TRBV4-1	TRBJ2-3	CASSQGIPDTQYF
TRBV29-1	TRBJ1-1	CSVEAGARRAFF
TRBV7-2	TRBJ1-6	CASSLAQDSPLHF
TRBV29-1	TRBJ2-1	CSVAQNPGLAGTNEQFF
TRBV7-9	TRBJ1-2	CASSSSTAPSSNYGYTF
TRBV20-1	TRBJ1-2	CSARDSDGYTF
TRBV9	TRBJ2-2	CASSAFYRGLGTGELFF
TRBV29-1	TRBJ1-4	CSVVSATNEKLFF